Reported below is one T cell receptor (beta chain). The protocol was immunoSEQ multiplex PCR, while the TCRdb copy is restricted to in-frame clones and leaves out a portion. The table shows about 2.4 million clones, with around 90% occurring only once. The data originate from a study of shared clonotypes between healthy human individuals. The CDR3 has 15 residues. Germline CDR1 and CDR2: MNHEY and SVGAGI. Trimming left V 6 bases short and J 3 bases short, with 18 bases between. The sequence derives from a young man in good health. Material: naive CD4+ T cells sorted from blood. The subset here: CD45RA+ positively selected. The V and J genes are TRBV6-5 and TRBJ2-7; D is possibly TRBD1 (5 bases). CDR3 protein: CASSPLGQGLYEQYF. The CDR3 DNA follows: TGTGCCAGCAGCCCCTTAGGGCAGGGCCTCTACGAGCAGTACTTC.